The 8 T cell receptor beta chains presented below share a single source sample, sequenced in a study of T cells in women clearing cervical HPV infection. This table comes from immunoSEQ multiplex PCR, and its TCRdb copy is limited to in-frame clones, with some not included. The sample table includes 20,000 to 25,000 clones. Material for sequencing was blood buffy coat. These TCRs come from a woman between 18 and 75 years old with a cervical HPV16 infection that either progressed to CIN3+ or cleared (not recorded which).

As for this clone: The read gets to within 3 residues of the CDR3 end, and the germline J gene fills in the rest. V gene TRBV20-1 combines with J gene TRBJ2-2; D is perhaps TRBD2 (6 bases). CDR3 size: 17 residues. V was cut by 3 bases and J by 2 bases, with 19 bases left in between. Germline V lookup: CDR1 DFQATT, CDR2 SNEGSKA (reference sequence). The CDR3 DNA, read in part, is TGCAGTGCTAGTTCTGTGAGGGCGGGATTCAACACCGGGGAG. Protein product: CSASSVRAGFNTGE. The full-length CDR3 reads as CSASSVRAGFNTGELFF.

As regards this clone: Sequencing ends 3 residues short of the CDR3 end; the germline J gene provides the rest. The chain joins TRBV2 to TRBJ2-7, with 8 positions matching TRBD2. This CDR3 spans 17 amino acids. Germline values: CDR1 SNHLY, CDR2 FYNNEI. The V segment lost 7 bases and the J segment 3 bases; nucleotides outside the gene matches: 17. CDR3 region: CASIGHLRTSNGYEQYF. CDR3 bases read: TGTGCCAGCATAGGGCACCTACGGACTAGCAATGGCTACGAG.

On this clone: With the read ending 3 residues before the CDR3 end, the germline J gene is used to fill in that end. The rearrangement joins TRBV30 to TRBJ2-3, with 11 bases that match TRBD2. There are 14 residues in the CDR3. The V gene's germline CDR1 is GTSNPN and CDR2 SVGIG (reference sequence). V lost 3 bases, J lost 6 bases, and 5 bases stayed unmatched. The CDR3 bases that were read are TGTGCCTGGAGGGCTAGCGGGAGGTGGGATACG. Amino acid sequence: CAWRASGRWDT. Given in full, the CDR3 is CAWRASGRWDTQYF.

Comment on this clone: The read gets to within 3 residues of the CDR3 end, and the germline J gene fills in the rest. This sequence joins TRBV20-1 and TRBJ2-5; D may be TRBD2 (5 bases). Germline lookup yields CDR1 DFQATT and CDR2 SNEGSKA (reference sequence). V was clipped by 0 bases and J by 5 bases, with 16 bases between them. The CDR3 contains 15 residues. Incomplete CDR3 DNA: TGCAGTGCTAGAGATCCCCGATCGGGGAGCGAGACC. It yields the protein CSARDPRSGSET. The entire CDR3 protein is CSARDPRSGSETQYF.

Turning to this clone: The read stops 3 residues short of the end of the CDR3; the missing end is completed from the germline J gene. The genes are TRBV7-3 and TRBJ1-1; weak D call: TRBD1 (6 bases). The length of the CDR3 is 15 residues. Germline loops: CDR1 SGHTA, CDR2 FQGTGA. V lost 2 bases and J lost 3, with 13 bases in between. The sequenced CDR3 bases are TGTGCCAGCAGCTTAGGGCCGGGACACCACACTGAA. Its translation is CASSLGPGHHTE. The CDR3 in its entirety is CASSLGPGHHTEAFF.

The CDR3 loop reads CASYRRTSILYEQYF. The covered CDR3 bases are TGTGCCAGCTACAGACGTACTTCAATTCTCTACGAG. The V gene is TRBV2, the J gene TRBJ2-7; no reliable D call. The read ends 3 residues before the CDR3 terminus; that terminus is restored from the germline J gene. V was shortened by 8 bases and J by 3 bases, with 20 bases between the two germline ends. Germline CDR1 reads SNHLY; CDR2 reads FYNNEI. The CDR3 length is 15 residues.

In the case of this clone: The sequenced fragment ends 3 residues before the CDR3 boundary, so the rest is inferred from the germline J gene. The rearrangement links TRBV6-2 or TRBV6-3 to TRBJ2-2; 8 bases match TRBD1. With 2 bases clipped from V and 3 bases from J, the junction kept 5 bases outside the gene matches. This CDR3 has 16 residues. Germline V lookup: CDR1 MNHEY, CDR2 SVGEGT. CDR3 DNA, as far as it was read: TGTGCCAGCAGTTACACAGGGGGTGGGGACACCGGGGAG. This translates into CASSYTGGGDTGE. The full-length CDR3 reads as CASSYTGGGDTGELFF.

As concerns this clone: The sequence runs out 3 residues before the end of the CDR3; the remainder is reconstructed from the germline J gene. This chain uses TRBV7-2 with TRBJ1-2; D remains unclear. The CDR3 loop spans 11 amino acids. CDR1 and CDR2 (germline): SGHTA, FQGNSA. The CDR3 sequence is CASSLFYDYTF. CDR3 DNA (partial): TGTGCCAGCAGCTTATTCTACGAC.